The rows below give T cell receptor beta chains drawn from one sample of a study of post-analysis software for immune sequencing data. TCRdb reanalysed the PCR reads using MiXCR and keeps one entry per CDR3 protein. The data show 450,000 to 650,000 distinct CDR3 sequences, roughly two fifths seen once. Sequencing was carried out using blood. The receptors were gathered from a girl under 18 with multiple sclerosis. CDR3s include the opening cysteine and the closing phenylalanine or tryptophan. D genes are given only for firm matches. Part of the rows lack a size; the others show once, few, many or a class for expanded clones.

d_call	clone_size	v_call	cdr3_length	j_call	cdr3_nt	cdr3_aa
TRBD2	NA	TRBV25-1	16	TRBJ2-7	TGTGCCAGCAGTCGGGAGGCAGGTAGCGGCTCCTACGAGCAGTACTTC	CASSREAGSGSYEQYF
NA	NA	TRBV20-1	13	TRBJ2-7	TGCAGCGCATCCGGGACAAACTACTACGAGCAGTACTTC	CSASGTNYYEQYF
TRBD2	once	TRBV5-1	16	TRBJ2-5	TGCGCCAGCAGCTGGGGACTACAACCCAGCCAAGAGACCCAGTACTTC	CASSWGLQPSQETQYF
NA	NA	TRBV24-1	15	TRBJ2-1	TGTGCCACCAGTGTCCAGGAAAGCTCCTACAATGAGCAGTTCTTC	CATSVQESSYNEQFF
NA	NA	TRBV7-9	15	TRBJ2-3	TGTGCCAGCAGATTACTTCCGGGGGGCACAGATACGCAGTATTTT	CASRLLPGGTDTQYF
NA	NA	TRBV7-8	13	TRBJ1-2	TGTGCCAGCAGCTTGGGTCCGCAGGGGGGCTACACCTTC	CASSLGPQGGYTF
TRBD2	NA	TRBV7-2	16	TRBJ2-7	TGTGCCAGCAGCTTAGAGACTAGCGGGGTCTCCTACGAGCAGTACTTC	CASSLETSGVSYEQYF
TRBD2	NA	TRBV5-1	15	TRBJ2-1	TGCGCCAGCAGTTTAGCGGGAAACCATTACAGTGAGCAGTTCTTC	CASSLAGNHYSEQFF
NA	NA	TRBV6-5	13	TRBJ2-7	TGTGCCAGCAGAGGAAAAGGCTGGAGCGAGCAGTACTTC	CASRGKGWSEQYF
TRBD2	few	TRBV2	17	TRBJ2-5	TGTGCCAGCACCCCACTCCCCCTAGCGGGAGTGGAAGAGACCCAGTACTTC	CASTPLPLAGVEETQYF
NA	few	TRBV12-3/TRBV12-4	15	TRBJ2-7	TGTGCCAGCAGTTTACTGGGGCGTCGGGTCTACGAGCAGTACTTC	CASSLLGRRVYEQYF
TRBD1	few	TRBV11-2	14	TRBJ1-1	TGTGCCAGCAGACCAACAGGGGGCTACACTGAAGCTTTCTTT	CASRPTGGYTEAFF
NA	NA	TRBV12-3/TRBV12-4	11	TRBJ1-2	TGTGCCAGCACTGCTAACTATGGCTACACCTTC	CASTANYGYTF
NA	NA	TRBV7-2	14	TRBJ2-1	TGTGCCAGCAGCTTCTCCGCTGACCCCAATGAGCAGTTCTTC	CASSFSADPNEQFF
NA	NA	TRBV6-1	17	TRBJ2-1	TGTGCCAGCAGTAGCCTAGAGGGGGGGGGAACCTACAATGAGCAGTTCTTC	CASSSLEGGGTYNEQFF
TRBD2	NA	TRBV6-2/TRBV6-3	17	TRBJ2-7	TGTGCCAGCAGTTACTCTCCGACTAGCGGGCATTCCTACGAGCAGTACTTC	CASSYSPTSGHSYEQYF
TRBD1	once	TRBV10-3	14	TRBJ2-7	TGTGCCATCAGTGACTCGGACAGGGGAAGCGAGCAGTACTTC	CAISDSDRGSEQYF
NA	NA	TRBV3-1	14	TRBJ2-2	TGTGCCAGCAGCCCTATTAGTCTAGGCGGGGAGCTGTTTTTT	CASSPISLGGELFF
NA	NA	TRBV9	14	TRBJ2-1	TGTGCCAGCAGCGTAGAATCCAGGGAAGATGAGCAGTTCTTC	CASSVESREDEQFF
TRBD1	NA	TRBV13	16	TRBJ2-7	TGTGCCAGCAGCTCCAAGGACAGGGAAGGGTCCTACGAGCAGTACTTC	CASSSKDREGSYEQYF
NA	NA	TRBV12-3/TRBV12-4	16	TRBJ1-5	TGTGCCAGCAGAGATCAGGGGTTGGGAAGCAATCAGCCCCAGCATTTT	CASRDQGLGSNQPQHF
NA	few	TRBV12-3/TRBV12-4	15	TRBJ1-5	TGTGCCAGCAGTTTAGTCGGGGGACGGGATCAGCCCCAGCATTTT	CASSLVGGRDQPQHF
NA	NA	TRBV12-3/TRBV12-4	13	TRBJ1-6	TGTGCCAGCGGGGGCTCCTATAATTCACCCCTCCACTTT	CASGGSYNSPLHF
TRBD2	NA	TRBV7-9	15	TRBJ2-1	TGTGCCAGCAGCCCCAGGCCGGGACTAGGGAATGAGCAGTTCTTC	CASSPRPGLGNEQFF
NA	few	TRBV7-2	14	TRBJ2-5	TGTGCCAGCAGCTTAGTAGCAGGGGAACAGACCCAGTACTTC	CASSLVAGEQTQYF
TRBD1	NA	TRBV6-4	15	TRBJ1-2	TGTGCCAGCAGTCCTGACAGGGGGAGCTCATATGGCTACACCTTC	CASSPDRGSSYGYTF
NA	NA	TRBV29-1	14	TRBJ1-2	TGCAGCGTTGAAGGGGGGATCTTGGAATATGGCTACACCTTC	CSVEGGILEYGYTF
TRBD2	NA	TRBV30	15	TRBJ2-1	TGTGCCTGGAGCGCCGCGGGGGGGGGCTACAATGAGCAGTTCTTC	CAWSAAGGGYNEQFF
NA	few	TRBV6-5	15	TRBJ2-7	TGTGCCAGCAGTTATCAGAGAGGGTCAAACTACGAGCAGTACTTC	CASSYQRGSNYEQYF
NA	NA	TRBV11-2	11	TRBJ2-5	TGTGCCAGCAGCTCCCGGGGGACCCAGTACTTC	CASSSRGTQYF
NA	few	TRBV4-1	15	TRBJ2-7	TGCGCCAGCAGTCCAAAGGGGGGGGGCTCCTACGAGCAGTACTTC	CASSPKGGGSYEQYF
NA	NA	TRBV11-2	14	TRBJ2-1	TGTGCCAGCAGTCCCGAGAGCTCCTACAATGAGCAGTTCTTC	CASSPESSYNEQFF
NA	few	TRBV7-2	13	TRBJ1-1	TGTGCCAGCACCTTCTCTTTGAACACTGAAGCTTTCTTT	CASTFSLNTEAFF
NA	NA	TRBV11-3	15	TRBJ2-1	TGTGCCAGCAGCCCAACGACAGGTTTCGGCAATGAGCAGTTCTTC	CASSPTTGFGNEQFF
NA	few	TRBV5-1	15	TRBJ1-1	TGCGCCAGCAGCTTGGCCCGGGCTCGGCGGGGTGAAGCTTTCTTT	CASSLARARRGEAFF
NA	NA	TRBV5-1	15	TRBJ2-7	TGCGCCAGCAGTCCATTGAGGAGGGAAGTCAACGAGCAGTACTTC	CASSPLRREVNEQYF
NA	NA	TRBV5-1	13	TRBJ2-5	TGCGCCAGCAACTTAGGGGTCCGAGAGACCCAGTACTTC	CASNLGVRETQYF